The T cell receptor beta chain described here comes from a study of response to subunit inactivated influenza vaccine (dated by TCRdb to 2017 to 2018). Regarding the research as a whole: Deep quantitative T cell receptor repertoire profiling was used in the study to track responses to a trivalent subunit inactivated influenza vaccine.

The CDR3 measures 13 amino acids from cysteine to phenylalanine. Of the read, only the CDR3 DNA is kept; its 39 bases are in frame from base 1. V gives up 7 bases and J gives up 5 bases, and the segment between their germline ends measures 11 bases. Library construction relied on RT-PCR. Instrument used: Illumina HiSeq 2500. The raw public reads went through TCRdb reprocessing: fastp at Q25, MiXCR clone calling, in-frame beta chains kept. Each entry merges the rows of one CDR3 protein and shows their most common DNA and genes. The sample contains 710,000 or so distinct CDR3 sequences, approximately 14% of them found a single time. The ten top clones hold under 14% of the sample. Comments on this clonotype: There is no known antigen for this receptor. Per-base quality was not reported, and no clone a single base away is much larger than it.

What the research found in general, with its limitations: The authors proposed that each seasonal influenza vaccination may bring in only a limited number of new T cells.

The rearranged segments are TRBV12-3 or TRBV12-4 and TRBJ2-2, with the D gene not clear enough to name. The starting material was PBMCs from blood, obtained approximately 12 days after vaccination. The TCR sequence derives from a man over 45 who received an inactivated influenza vaccine. Donor details come from another sample of the same person, matched by shared clones. CDR3 protein: CASIKEFTGELFF. Read as DNA, the sequence is TGTGCCAGCATCAAGGAATTTACCGGGGAGCTGTTTTTT.